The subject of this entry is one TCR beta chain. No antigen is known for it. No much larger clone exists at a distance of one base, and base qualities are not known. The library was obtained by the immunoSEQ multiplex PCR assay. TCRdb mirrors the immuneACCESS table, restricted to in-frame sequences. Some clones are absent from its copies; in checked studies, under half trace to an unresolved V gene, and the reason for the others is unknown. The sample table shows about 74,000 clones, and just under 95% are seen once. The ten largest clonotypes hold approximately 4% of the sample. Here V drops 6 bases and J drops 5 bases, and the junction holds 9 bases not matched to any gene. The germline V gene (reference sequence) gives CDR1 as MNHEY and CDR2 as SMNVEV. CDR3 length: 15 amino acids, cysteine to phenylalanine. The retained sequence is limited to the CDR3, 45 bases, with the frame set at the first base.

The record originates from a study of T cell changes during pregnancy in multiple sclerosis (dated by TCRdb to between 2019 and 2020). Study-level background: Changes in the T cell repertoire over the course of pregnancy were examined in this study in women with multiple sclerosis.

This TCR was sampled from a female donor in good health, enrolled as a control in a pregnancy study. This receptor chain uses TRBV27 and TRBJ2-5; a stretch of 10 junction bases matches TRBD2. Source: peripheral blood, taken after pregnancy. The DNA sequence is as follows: TGTGCCAGCAGCTCGATAGCGGGGGGCCCCGAGACCCAGTACTTC. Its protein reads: CASSSIAGGPETQYF.